What follows are 12 T cell receptor beta chains derived from one specimen sequenced in a study of blood T cell repertoires in COVID-19. The method was immunoSEQ multiplex PCR; TCRdb's version includes in-frame clones alone and lacks a portion of them. Of a few hundred thousand clones detected, roughly 87% appear once; the ten largest clones hold 4.6%. The material sequenced was peripheral blood. The receptors here all came from a woman aged 40 to 50 who had recovered from COVID-19.

On this clone itself: The same CDR3 also results from other DNA sequences found in this sample. This sequence joins TRBV7-3 and TRBJ2-1; 11 nucleotides match TRBD2. Germline values: CDR1 SGHTA, CDR2 FQGTGA. This CDR3 has 15 amino acids. V dropped 1 base and J dropped 5; count of bases not matched to a gene: 1. The CDR3 DNA sequence: TGTGCCAGCAGCTTAAGACTAGCGGGGAACAATGAGCAGTTCTTC. It is translated as CASSLRLAGNNEQFF.

The chain uses TRBV10-3 and TRBJ1-1, with TRBD1 matching 7 bases. This CDR3 is 14 amino acids long. V was pared by 6 bases and J by 5 bases, with 9 bases of the junction left unmatched. CDR1 and CDR2 (germline): ENHRY, SYGVKD. The CDR3 bases are TGTGCCATCAGGTTACAGGGGCAGGGGACTGAAGCTTTCTTT. Amino acids: CAIRLQGQGTEAFF.

The rearrangement uses TRBV19 and TRBJ2-3, with D possibly being TRBD1 (5 bases). Germline V CDR1 and CDR2: LNHDA, SQIVND (reference sequence). This CDR3 comprises 17 residues. V lost 5 bases and J lost 3, with 21 bases in between. DNA for the CDR3: TGTGCCAGTAGTCCCAACCCGGACATTCAGATGACAGATACGCAGTATTTT. Amino acid sequence: CASSPNPDIQMTDTQYF. Combining the CDR3 with reference TRBV19 and TRBJ2-3 gives the whole variable domain DGGITQSPKYLFRKEGQNVTLSCEQNLNHDAMYWYRQDPGQGLRLIYYSQIVNDFQKGDIAEGYSVSREKKESFPLTVTSAQKNPTAFYLCASSPNPDIQMTDTQYFGPGTRLTVL.

The chain uses TRBV28 and TRBJ1-1, with D unresolved. V was trimmed by 3 bases and J by 8 bases, leaving 13 bases between them. This CDR3 region has 13 residues. CDR1 and CDR2 from the germline V gene are MDHEN and SYDVKM. CDR3 in amino acids: CASSFLGLAEAFF. For the CDR3, the DNA is TGTGCCAGCAGTTTCCTCGGTTTAGCGGAAGCTTTCTTT.

This chain uses TRBV23-1 with TRBJ1-6; 8 positions agree with TRBD1. TRBV23-1 counts as an open reading frame of uncertain function. This CDR3 comprises 16 residues. The trim removed 1 base at V and 7 bases at J, leaving 6 bases unmatched. CDR3 sequence (DNA): TGCGCCAGCAGTCAATATGCGGGACAGGAAAATTCACCCCTCCACTTT. It translates to CASSQYAGQENSPLHF.

This chain uses TRBV12-5 with TRBJ2-1; 8 nucleotides align to TRBD2. V dropped 8 bases and J dropped 7; count of bases not matched to a gene: 7. Germline V gene sequence: CDR1 LGHNT, CDR2 FRNRAP. CDR3 length: 13 residues. The DNA of the CDR3 is TGTGCTAGTACGGGAGGGGTGACGAATGAGCAGTTCTTC. Residues: CASTGGVTNEQFF. The variable domain in full, with the rest retrieved from reference TRBV12-5 and TRBJ2-1, is DARVTQTPRHKVTEMGQEVTMRCQPILGHNTVFWYRQTMMQGLELLAYFRNRAPLDDSGMPKDRFSAEMPDATLATLKIQPSEPRDSAVYFCASTGGVTNEQFFGPGTRLTVL.

The chain employs TRBV24-1 and TRBJ2-5, with 14 bases aligning to TRBD2. CDR3 size: 19 residues. Looked up from germline, CDR1 is KGHDR and CDR2 is SFDVKD. The V segment lost 1 base and the J segment 4 bases; nucleotides outside the gene matches: 10. CDR3 DNA: TGTGCCACCAGTGATTTACCCGGACTAGCGGGGGGCTACCGAGAGACCCAGTACTTC. It specifies CATSDLPGLAGGYRETQYF.

The chain uses TRBV27 and TRBJ1-6; 7 nucleotides line up with TRBD1. CDR3 size: 15 residues. V was clipped by 5 bases and J by 5 bases; unmatched bases: 6. CDR1 is MNHEY, CDR2 SMNVEV, per germline (reference sequence). The CDR3 spells CASSNYRGDNSPLHF. Here the CDR3 DNA reads TGTGCCAGCAGTAACTACAGGGGAGATAATTCACCCCTCCACTTT.

This chain joins TRBV21-1 and TRBJ1-1; whether TRBD1, the table's D call, matches the DNA was not checked. TRBV21-1 is marked as a pseudogene. This CDR3 spans 13 amino acids. CDR3 sequence reads: CARRQGENTEAFF. CDR3 DNA sequence: TGTGCCAGAAGACAAGGGGAGAACACTGAAGCTTTCTTT.

The sample holds one count of this clone. The chain has TRBV5-1 and TRBJ1-6, with 11 nucleotides matching TRBD1. V was pared by 2 bases and J by 8 bases, with 9 bases of the junction left unmatched. CDR1 is SGHRS and CDR2 is YFSETQ in the germline V gene. This CDR3 region has 17 residues. The CDR3 region is CASSFGQGASSDSPLHF. CDR3 nucleotide sequence: TGCGCCAGCAGCTTTGGACAGGGGGCCTCGTCGGATTCACCCCTCCACTTT.

This clone was observed a single time. The chain combines TRBV4-3 with TRBJ2-1; the match to TRBD2 covers 8 bases. The CDR3 runs 16 residues. CDR1 LGHNA and CDR2 YSLEER come from the germline V gene. J was trimmed by 13 bases and V by 0 bases; bases with no gene match: 14. The CDR3 nucleotides read TGCGCCAGCAGCCAAGAGACAGGAGTTACTAGCGGATCCCAGTTCTTC. It is translated as CASSQETGVTSGSQFF.

This chain connects TRBV6-2 or TRBV6-3 to TRBJ2-7; 8 bases line up with TRBD1. J gave up 1 base and V 5 bases, and 13 bases lay outside the gene matches. CDR3 length: 17 amino acids. The V gene's germline CDR1 is MNHEY and CDR2 SVGEGT. CDR3 coding DNA: TGTGCCAGCAGTCAAACTGACAGGGGAGGTTGGTCCTACGAGCAGTACGTC. Amino acids: CASSQTDRGGWSYEQYV.